This TCR beta chain is from a study of cytomegalovirus exposure and HLA in healthy donors. Whole-study context: Within an early data release were tens of millions of unique TCRs drawn from HLA-typed donors. Findings and caveats of the study: One cluster of highly shared sequence variants probably arose as a sequencing artifact. The study flagged some 170 TCR beta chains as cytomegalovirus-associated.

Germline CDR1 reads LNHNV; CDR2 reads YYDKDF (reference sequence). This CDR3 is built from 14 residues. V lost 4 bases and J 1 base, leaving 9 bases between the germline ends. Amplification used 60 Vbeta primers and 13 Jbeta primers. Sequencing used immunoSEQ multiplex PCR; TCRdb keeps in-frame clones, though not all of them. Among roughly 80,000 clones listed, 60% to 80% were seen once. Regarding this clone: Its antigen is unidentified.

The sequenced sample consisted of PBMCs. This TCR came from a middle-aged woman in good health and CMV-seronegative. The chain uses TRBV15 and TRBJ2-3, with D tentatively TRBD2 (5 bases). The CDR3: CATSNNGGTDTQYF. CDR3 coding DNA: TGTGCCACCAGCAATAACGGGGGCACAGATACGCAGTATTTT. Full variable domain (outside the CDR3, taken from reference TRBV15 and TRBJ2-3): DAMVIQNPRYQVTQFGKPVTLSCSQTLNHNVMYWYQQKSSQAPKLLFHYYDKDFNNEADTPDNFQSRRPNTSFCFLDIRSPGLGDTAMYLCATSNNGGTDTQYFGPGTRLTVL.